These 25 T cell receptor beta chains share one sample of origin, sequenced in a study of T cells during gluten challenge in celiac disease. TCRdb re-analysed the 5' RACE reads in MiXCR, keeping a single row per CDR3 protein. In the table there are 100 or so distinct CDR3 sequences, about 14% of which are singletons. Here the sequenced sample was gluten-specific CD4+ T cells sorted from the duodenum using tetramers, taken at baseline or on day 14 of gluten challenge (not recorded which). Source of these receptors: a female donor with celiac disease.

This clonotype is deemed large. The V gene is TRBV5-1, the J gene TRBJ2-3, with unresolved D. Looked up from germline, CDR1 is SGHRS and CDR2 is YFSETQ. This CDR3 region has 17 residues. V was trimmed by 4 bases and J by 2 bases, leaving 20 bases between them. The CDR3 sequence: CASSTGPLDPSTDTQYF. CDR3 coding DNA: TGCGCCAGCAGCACCGGGCCCCTGGACCCCTCCACAGATACGCAGTATTTT.

This clonotype rates as hyperexpanded. The chain has TRBV20-1 and TRBJ1-2; D is unclear. Trimming cost V 1 base and J 7 bases, with 13 bases left between them. CDR1 and CDR2 (germline): DFQATT, SNEGSKA (reference sequence). This CDR3 is built from 13 residues. The CDR3 loop is CSARVSMLSGYTF. The CDR3 DNA reads TGCAGTGCTAGAGTCAGCATGCTGAGTGGCTACACCTTC.

By proportion, this clonotype is hyperexpanded. The chain recombines TRBV29-1 with TRBJ1-4; D gene uncertain. V lost 4 bases to trimming and J lost 6 bases, with 12 bases between them. From germline, CDR1 is SQVTM and CDR2 ANQGSEA. There are 13 residues in the CDR3. CDR3 sequence (DNA): TGCAGCGTTGCCCTACCGGCTGATGAAAAACTGTTTTTT. Translation: CSVALPADEKLFF.

This clonotype is termed hyperexpanded. The gene calls are TRBV5-1 and TRBJ2-3; D is undetermined. With 6 bases removed from V and 2 bases from J, the gap between germline ends came to 7 bases. The CDR3 has 12 residues. Germline V gives CDR1 SGHRS, CDR2 YFSETQ. The CDR3 nucleotides are TGCGCCAGCAAGGTGAACACAGATACGCAGTATTTT. It codes for CASKVNTDTQYF.

The rearrangement joins TRBV4-3 to TRBJ2-1; 11 nucleotides line up with TRBD2. This CDR3 comprises 17 residues. The ends lost 1 base at V and 12 bases at J; junction bases unmatched: 14. The germline V gene encodes CDR1 LGHNA and CDR2 YSLEER. The CDR3 nucleotides read TGCGCCAGCAGCCAAGGCTCGGCCGGGACTAGCGGAATTCGGCAGTTCTTC. Amino acids: CASSQGSAGTSGIRQFF.

This clonotype ranks as hyperexpanded. The rearrangement uses TRBV30 and TRBJ2-2; possible D gene TRBD2, 5 bases. Germline-derived CDR1 and CDR2 are GTSNPN and SVGIG (reference sequence). The CDR3 loop spans 15 amino acids. Deletions cut 2 bases from V and 3 bases from J, with 13 bases between. CDR3 amino acids: CAWSRTGWDTGELFF. In nucleotides, the CDR3 is TGTGCCTGGAGTAGGACGGGATGGGACACCGGGGAGCTGTTTTTT. The full variable domain, rest sourced from reference TRBV30 and TRBJ2-2, is SQTIHQWPATLVQPVGSPLSLECTVEGTSNPNLYWYRQAAGRGLQLLFYSVGIGQISSEVPQNLSASRPQDRQFILSSKKLLLSDSGFYLCAWSRTGWDTGELFFGEGSRLTVL.

By sample fraction, this clonotype is hyperexpanded. The chain carries TRBV29-1 and TRBJ2-1; 9 bases are shared with TRBD2. Germline V CDR1 and CDR2: SQVTM, ANQGSEA. The CDR3 runs to 15 residues. Germline trimming cut 4 bases from V and 8 bases from J; bases unmatched to any gene: 12. The CDR3 sequence: CSVGSLAGWYDEQFF. The CDR3 coding sequence is TGCAGCGTTGGATCTCTAGCGGGATGGTACGATGAGCAGTTCTTC.

This clonotype is termed large (0.1 to 1%). The chain combines TRBV7-2 with TRBJ2-7, with D perhaps matching TRBD1 (6 bases). CDR3 length equals 15 residues. Germline values: CDR1 SGHTA, CDR2 FQGNSA. V was pared by 8 bases and J by 0 bases, with 17 bases between. The chain's CDR3 is CASRTRGTASYEQYF. The CDR3 nucleotides are TGTGCCAGCCGCACTAGGGGGACGGCCTCCTACGAGCAGTACTTC.

J is TRBJ1-1 and V is TRBV4-3; 8 bases map to TRBD1. This CDR3 has 14 residues. The V gene end was trimmed by 4 bases and the J gene end by 5 bases; junction bases not matched to a gene: 6. Germline values: CDR1 LGHNA, CDR2 YSLEER. The CDR3 region has the DNA TGCGCCAGCAGCCGTGGACAGGGTGCGACTGAAGCTTTCTTT. It specifies CASSRGQGATEAFF.

Relative to its sample, this clonotype is large. In DNA, the CDR3 is TGTGCCAGTAGTATAATTTGGGCGGGGGGGTTCAATGAGCAGTTCTTC. Its translation: CASSIIWAGGFNEQFF. This chain connects TRBV19 to TRBJ2-1; 9 bases match TRBD2. Germline V gives CDR1 LNHDA, CDR2 SQIVND (reference sequence). The CDR3 consists of 16 residues. With 2 bases clipped from V and 6 bases from J, the junction kept 8 bases outside the gene matches.

This clonotype is labeled as large. Here the CDR3 DNA reads TGCGCCAGCAGCCTGGGACAGCCCTTCACAGATACGCAGTATTTT. Protein: CASSLGQPFTDTQYF. The rearrangement links TRBV5-1 to TRBJ2-3; 7 bases align to TRBD1. The CDR3 runs 15 residues. The germline gives CDR1 SGHRS, CDR2 YFSETQ. The trim removed 4 bases at V and 2 bases at J, leaving 7 bases unmatched.

This clonotype counts as hyperexpanded. This sequence joins TRBV5-1 and TRBJ2-7; D unclear. Germline CDR1 is SGHRS and CDR2 is YFSETQ. The CDR3 contains 19 residues. Trimming left V 1 base short and J 2 bases short, with 25 bases between. CDR3 sequence: CASSLLLTSPGSFAYEQYF. In nucleotides, the CDR3 is TGCGCCAGCAGCTTGTTGTTAACGTCGCCTGGATCGTTTGCCTACGAGCAGTACTTC.

This clonotype is deemed hyperexpanded (1% or more). V and J are TRBV7-6 and TRBJ2-5; maybe TRBD1 (5 bases). CDR3 length equals 19 residues. The germline V gene encodes CDR1 SGHVS and CDR2 FNYEAQ. V lost 3 bases and J lost 1, with 24 bases in between. The CDR3 loop reads CASSFAAQGAEYTQETQYF. The DNA for the CDR3 is TGTGCCAGCAGCTTTGCTGCGCAAGGGGCCGAGTATACCCAAGAGACCCAGTACTTC.

By proportion, this clonotype is hyperexpanded (1% or more). The rearrangement links TRBV29-1 to TRBJ1-6; no clear D. The V end was cut by 6 bases, the J end by 8 bases, with 14 bases between. The CDR3 contains 13 residues. The germline V gene has CDR1 SQVTM and CDR2 ANQGSEA. CDR3 sequence (DNA): TGCAGCGTACTGGCAGACTGGGATTCACCCCTCCACTTT. Translating gives CSVLADWDSPLHF.

This clonotype is deemed hyperexpanded. The chain recombines TRBV11-2 with TRBJ2-3; D perhaps matches TRBD1 (5 bases). Germline V CDR1 and CDR2: SGHAT, FQNNGV. Trimming pared 5 bases from V and 5 bases from J, leaving 11 bases between. The length of the CDR3 is 13 residues. This CDR3 reads CASSATGRDTQYF. The CDR3 DNA sequence: TGTGCCAGCAGCGCCACAGGCCGAGATACGCAGTATTTT. Using reference TRBV11-2 and TRBJ2-3 for the parts outside the CDR3, the full variable domain is EAGVAQSPRYKIIEKRQSVAFWCNPISGHATLYWYQQILGQGPKLLIQFQNNGVVDDSQLPKDRFSAERLKGVDSTLKIQPAKLEDSAVYLCASSATGRDTQYFGPGTRLTVL.

By sample share, this clonotype is medium-sized (0.01 to 0.1%). The rearrangement joins TRBV20-1 to TRBJ1-1; 7 bases agree with TRBD1. Per the germline V gene, CDR1 is DFQATT and CDR2 is SNEGSKA (reference sequence). J was trimmed by 3 bases and V by 2 bases; bases with no gene match: 3. CDR3 length equals 13 residues. CDR3 in DNA: TGCAGTGCTAGACAGGGGGTAGACACTGAAGCTTTCTTT. Translating gives CSARQGVDTEAFF.

This clonotype qualifies as large (0.1 to 1%). This chain uses TRBV4-2 with TRBJ2-3, with D possibly TRBD2 on 5 matching bases. Trimming took 3 bases from V and 11 from J, leaving 18 bases between them. The CDR3 has 14 residues. Germline CDR1 reads LGHNA; CDR2 reads YNFKEQ. CDR3 nucleotides: TGTGCCAGCAGCCAGAGGGAACTGGGTTCTAGGCAGTATTTT. As protein: CASSQRELGSRQYF.

Relative to its sample, this clonotype is large (0.1 to 1%). The chain is built from TRBV4-2 and TRBJ2-5; 11 positions match TRBD2. From germline, CDR1 is LGHNA and CDR2 YNFKEQ. The CDR3 contains 16 residues. Trimming cost V 1 base and J 4 bases; bases outside gene matches: 5. The CDR3 region has the DNA TGTGCCAGCAGCCAAGGTGTAGCGGGGGGGCTAGAGACCCAGTACTTC. It codes for CASSQGVAGGLETQYF.

Relative to its sample, this clonotype is large (0.1 to 1%). The chain uses TRBV30 and TRBJ1-6; maybe TRBD1 (5 bases). The length of the CDR3 is 14 residues. Trimming took 0 bases from V and 6 from J, leaving 9 bases between them. Germline CDR1 and CDR2: GTSNPN and SVGIG (reference sequence). CDR3 loop: CAWSVFDSNSPLHF. The CDR3 DNA is TGTGCCTGGAGTGTTTTTGACAGTAATTCACCCCTCCACTTT.

This clonotype is hyperexpanded. This chain uses TRBV29-1 with TRBJ2-3, with D perhaps matching TRBD1 (5 bases). Per the germline V gene, CDR1 is SQVTM and CDR2 is ANQGSEA. The V end was cut by 6 bases, the J end by 0 bases, with 10 bases between. This CDR3 is built from 13 residues. This chain's CDR3 is CSVGHVSTDTQYF. Written as DNA, the CDR3 is TGCAGCGTCGGACACGTTAGCACAGATACGCAGTATTTT.

This clonotype is large by share. This may be a read error: a much more frequent sequence differs by one nucleotide. The chain links TRBV30 to TRBJ2-2; perhaps D is TRBD1 or TRBD2 (5 bases each). Trimming left V 2 bases short and J 3 bases short, with 13 bases between. The CDR3 is 15 residues long. Germline CDR1 GTSNPN, CDR2 SVGIG (reference sequence). The CDR3 bases are TGTGCCTGGAGTAGGACGGGACGGGACACCGGGGAGCTGTTTTTT. It translates to CAWSRTGRDTGELFF.

This clonotype is large by share. The rearrangement uses TRBV6-4 and TRBJ2-3; 10 bases align to TRBD2. The germline V gene has CDR1 MRHNA and CDR2 SNTAGT. The CDR3 has 17 amino acids. V dropped 0 bases and J dropped 1; count of bases not matched to a gene: 4. CDR3 sequence (DNA): TGTGCCAGCAGTGACTCGAGCGGGAGGGCCGGCACAGATACGCAGTATTTT. Residues: CASSDSSGRAGTDTQYF.

This clonotype is termed large. This sequence joins TRBV12-3 or TRBV12-4 and TRBJ2-1; possibly TRBD2 for D (6 bases). CDR3 length: 13 residues. Deletions cut 3 bases from V and 4 bases from J, with 7 bases between. The CDR3 is CASSLSGYNEQFF. CDR3 bases: TGTGCCAGCAGTTTGAGCGGGTACAATGAGCAGTTCTTC.

By share, this clonotype ranks as large. This sequence joins TRBV5-6 and TRBJ1-3; a possible D gene is TRBD1 (6 bases). Trimming took 4 bases from V and 0 from J, leaving 14 bases between them. CDR1 SGHDT and CDR2 YYEEEE come from the germline V gene. This CDR3 is built from 16 residues. Written as DNA, the CDR3 is TGTGCCAGCAGCCTGCGACAGGAGTACTCTGGAAACACCATATATTTT. Amino acid sequence: CASSLRQEYSGNTIYF.

This clonotype was observed a few times. The chain combines TRBV12-3 or TRBV12-4 with TRBJ2-5, with 9 nucleotides matching TRBD1. Trimming cost V 0 bases and J 2 bases; bases outside gene matches: 4. The CDR3 length is 16 residues. The chain's CDR3 is CASSLARQGGQETQYF. CDR3 DNA: TGTGCCAGCAGTTTAGCGAGACAGGGGGGTCAAGAGACCCAGTACTTC.